Below, 18 T cell receptor beta chains from the same sample are listed, as sequenced in a study of T cell responses to AZD1222 COVID-19 vaccine. The repertoire was sequenced with immunoSEQ multiplex PCR; TCRdb's copy has only in-frame clones and lacks some. Among tens of thousands of clones listed, approximately 85% were seen once. Sample: peripheral blood, taken on day 0 of AZD1222 vaccination. These receptor sequences come from an adult in good health.

This chain joins TRBV28 and TRBJ1-5; D remains unclear. Germline-derived CDR1 and CDR2 are MDHEN and SYDVKM. V shed 1 base and J shed 4 bases, with 8 bases lying between them. The CDR3 loop spans 14 amino acids. CDR3: CASSLLASNQPQHF. CDR3 in DNA: TGTGCCAGCAGTTTATTGGCGTCGAATCAGCCCCAGCATTTT. Together with reference TRBV28 and TRBJ1-5, the CDR3 gives the full variable domain: DVKVTQSSRYLVKRTGEKVFLECVQDMDHENMFWYRQDPGLGLRLIYFSYDVKMKEKGDIPEGYSVSREKKERFSLILESASTNQTSMYLCASSLLASNQPQHFGDGTRLSIL.

CDR3 residues: CASSFGLGQGDAETQYF. The CDR3 DNA reads TGTGCCAGCAGCTTCGGACTGGGACAGGGGGACGCAGAGACCCAGTACTTC. This sequence joins TRBV7-2 and TRBJ2-5, with 11 bases that match TRBD1. The CDR3 loop spans 17 amino acids. J gave up 4 bases and V 3 bases, and 10 bases lay outside the gene matches. CDR1 is SGHTA and CDR2 is FQGNSA in the germline V gene. The variable domain in full, with the rest retrieved from reference TRBV7-2 and TRBJ2-5, is GAGVSQSPSNKVTEKGKDVELRCDPISGHTALYWYRQSLGQGLEFLIYFQGNSAPDKSGLPSDRFSAERTGGSVSTLTIQRTQQEDSAVYLCASSFGLGQGDAETQYFGPGTRLLVL.

The chain has TRBV12-3 or TRBV12-4 and TRBJ1-1; tentatively, D is TRBD1 (5 bases). The CDR3 length is 13 residues. V lost 6 bases and J 1 base, leaving 9 bases between the germline ends. The CDR3 loop reads CASSLGRNTEAFF. CDR3 in DNA: TGTGCCAGCAGCTTGGGACGGAACACTGAAGCTTTCTTT.

This clone was seen more than once but under ten times. This sequence joins TRBV29-1 and TRBJ2-1, with TRBD2 identical over 11 bases. CDR3 length: 18 residues. The germline CDR1 and CDR2 sequences are SQVTM and ANQGSEA. The V segment lost 7 bases and the J segment 2 bases; nucleotides outside the gene matches: 16. The CDR3 spells CSARTSGGHDLPYNEQFF. The CDR3 DNA follows: TGCAGCGCGAGAACTAGCGGGGGCCACGACCTTCCCTACAATGAGCAGTTCTTC.

The chain uses TRBV6-2 or TRBV6-3 and TRBJ2-7; D call uncertain. Trimming stripped 6 bases from V and 0 bases from J, with 6 bases between. The germline V gene encodes CDR1 MNHEY and CDR2 SVGEGT. This CDR3 region has 12 residues. CDR3 sequence (DNA): TGTGCCAGCAGCCCAGCCTCCTACGAGCAGTACTTC. Its protein product is CASSPASYEQYF.

The chain links TRBV6-5 to TRBJ1-5, with TRBD1 identical over 8 bases. The trim removed 4 bases at V and 2 bases at J, leaving 4 bases unmatched. The CDR3 has 15 amino acids. CDR1 and CDR2 (germline): MNHEY, SVGAGI. CDR3 sequence reads: CASSSRTGRNQPQHF. The CDR3 bases are TGTGCCAGCAGTTCCAGGACAGGGCGCAATCAGCCCCAGCATTTT.

The V gene is TRBV12-3 or TRBV12-4, the J gene TRBJ1-1; no clear D. This CDR3 comprises 12 residues. The V and J ends lost 0 bases and 8 bases respectively, with 7 bases between them. CDR3 region: CASSLALHEAFF. CDR3 in DNA: TGTGCCAGCAGTTTAGCTCTGCACGAAGCTTTCTTT.

The chain uses TRBV4-2 and TRBJ2-7, with 13 bases lining up with TRBD2. Germline V lookup: CDR1 LGHNA, CDR2 YNFKEQ. V dropped 4 bases and J dropped 2; count of bases not matched to a gene: 5. The CDR3 totals 16 residues. CDR3 region: CASSRGLAGDPYEQYF. The CDR3 nucleotides read TGTGCCAGCAGCCGAGGACTAGCGGGGGACCCCTACGAGCAGTACTTC.

The chain joins TRBV5-8 to TRBJ2-7, with 11 bases aligning to TRBD1. CDR3 length equals 14 residues. Unmatched junction bases numbered 8, after V lost 7 bases and J lost 5 bases. Germline V gene sequence: CDR1 SGHTS, CDR2 YDEGEE. For the CDR3, the DNA is TGTGCCAGCGGCGGGGACAGGGGGGTCAACGAGCAGTACTTC. This sequence encodes CASGGDRGVNEQYF.

The chain couples TRBV28 to TRBJ1-6; D call uncertain. The germline V gene encodes CDR1 MDHEN and CDR2 SYDVKM. Between the trimmed V and J ends, which lost 0 bases and 0 bases, there was a span of 9 bases. The length of the CDR3 is 17 residues. In DNA, the CDR3 is TGTGCCAGCAGTTTATGGTATAAAAGCTCCTATAATTCACCCCTCCACTTT. It specifies CASSLWYKSSYNSPLHF. The variable domain in full, with the rest retrieved from reference TRBV28 and TRBJ1-6, is DVKVTQSSRYLVKRTGEKVFLECVQDMDHENMFWYRQDPGLGLRLIYFSYDVKMKEKGDIPEGYSVSREKKERFSLILESASTNQTSMYLCASSLWYKSSYNSPLHFGNGTRLTVT.

In its sample, this clone was seen a few times. The chain links TRBV7-9 to TRBJ1-1, with a weak D call TRBD1 (6 bases). This CDR3 is 13 amino acids long. Trimming removed 5 bases at V and 5 bases at J, with 12 bases between. CDR1 and CDR2 from the germline V gene are SEHNR and FQNEAQ (reference sequence). The CDR3, as DNA: TGTGCCAGCAGCCGAGGAGGGGGGACTGAAGCTTTCTTT. Amino acid sequence: CASSRGGGTEAFF.

The chain links TRBV21-1 to TRBJ2-6; the table's D call, TRBD1, was not checked against the DNA. TRBV21-1 is tagged as a pseudogene. This CDR3 comprises 19 residues. The CDR3 sequence is CASILIPGQLASGANVLTF. CDR3 nucleotide sequence: TGTGCCAGCATCTTAATCCCCGGACAGCTAGCCTCTGGGGCCAACGTCCTGACTTTC.

The V gene is TRBV6-5, the J gene TRBJ2-4; D might be TRBD2 (6 bases). Per the germline V gene, CDR1 is MNHEY and CDR2 is SVGAGI. CDR3 length equals 11 residues. DNA of the CDR3: TGTGCTGGGGGGAACAAAAACATTCAGTACTTC. This codes for CAGGNKNIQYF.

The J gene is TRBJ1-2, the V gene TRBV3-1 (or the pseudogene TRBV3-2); the D gene is possibly TRBD1 (6 bases). This CDR3 comprises 14 residues. V was cut by 4 bases and J by 6 bases, with 15 bases left in between. CDR1 is LGHDT, CDR2 YNNKEL, per germline (reference sequence). CDR3 coding DNA: TGTGCCAGCAGCCTACCCACAGGGAATCATGGCTACACCTTC. This codes for CASSLPTGNHGYTF.

The CDR3 spells CASSLGAGAYNSPLHF. The CDR3 DNA sequence: TGTGCCAGCAGCTTAGGGGCCGGCGCCTATAATTCACCCCTCCACTTT. The chain employs TRBV11-2 and TRBJ1-6; no definite D call. CDR3 size: 16 residues. V lost 1 base to trimming and J lost 2 bases, with 9 bases between them. Per the germline V gene, CDR1 is SGHAT and CDR2 is FQNNGV. Combining the CDR3 with reference TRBV11-2 and TRBJ1-6 gives the whole variable domain EAGVAQSPRYKIIEKRQSVAFWCNPISGHATLYWYQQILGQGPKLLIQFQNNGVVDDSQLPKDRFSAERLKGVDSTLKIQPAKLEDSAVYLCASSLGAGAYNSPLHFGNGTRLTVT.

This chain connects TRBV12-3 or TRBV12-4 to TRBJ2-1; D unresolved. This CDR3 has 13 residues. The V and J ends lost 1 base and 2 bases respectively, with 3 bases between them. Written as DNA, the CDR3 is TGTGCCAGCAGTTTAGGGACCTACAATGAGCAGTTCTTC. It codes for CASSLGTYNEQFF.

Worth noting for this clone: A read error may produce the germline difference seen at one junction end. This CDR3 is CASSPSRGYGQYF. The CDR3 nucleotides are TGTGCCAGTAGTCCCTCCAGGGGCTACGGGCAGTACTTC. The chain links TRBV19 to TRBJ2-7; maybe TRBD1 (6 bases). Germline V gene data show CDR1 as LNHDA and CDR2 as SQIVND (reference sequence). The CDR3 is 13 residues long.

This chain uses TRBV7-9 with TRBJ2-2, with 12 bases identical to TRBD1. This CDR3 comprises 15 residues. Germline assignment: CDR1 SEHNR and CDR2 FQNEAQ (reference sequence). V was clipped by 5 bases and J by 4 bases; unmatched bases: 2. In nucleotides, the CDR3 is TGTGCCAGCAGCGGGGACAGGGGGCTCACCGGGGAGCTGTTTTTT. Protein product: CASSGDRGLTGELFF.